A single sample is the source of the 25 T cell receptor beta chains below, sequenced in a study of blood T cell repertoires in COVID-19. TCRdb keeps only in-frame clones here, not all; method: immunoSEQ multiplex PCR. The table lists fewer than 75,000 clones, about 89% of them singletons. Sequencing input: peripheral blood. The receptor source for this set is a man in his fifties with active COVID-19.

The chain uses TRBV11-2 and TRBJ1-3; D remains unclear. V was pared by 3 bases and J by 0 bases, with 6 bases between. Germline CDR1 is SGHAT and CDR2 is FQNNGV. The CDR3 contains 14 residues. The CDR3 nucleotides read TGTGCCAGCAGCTTGGGCCTCTCTGGAAACACCATATATTTT. Translating it yields CASSLGLSGNTIYF.

This clone came up a few times. The chain carries TRBV27 and TRBJ1-5; tentative D call: TRBD1 (5 bases). The CDR3 sequence is 15 residues long. Trimming cost V 6 bases and J 5 bases, with 17 bases left between them. Germline CDR1 is MNHEY and CDR2 is SMNVEV (reference sequence). The CDR3 nucleotides read TGTGCCAGCAGACAGGCAGGGCATTTCCATCAGCCCCAGCATTTT. Translated, it gives CASRQAGHFHQPQHF.

The J gene is TRBJ1-1, the V gene TRBV18; no definite D call. The CDR3 spans 13 residues. V was shortened by 5 bases and J by 0 bases, with 7 bases between the two germline ends. Germline CDR1 is KGHSH and CDR2 is LQKENI. The CDR3 DNA follows: TGTGCCAGCTCAAGGAGCATGAACACTGAAGCTTTCTTT. This encodes CASSRSMNTEAFF. Looking up the rest from reference TRBV18 and TRBJ1-1 gives the full variable domain: NAGVMQNPRHLVRRRGQEARLRCSPMKGHSHVYWYRQLPEEGLKFMVYLQKENIIDESGMPKERFSAEFPKEGPSILRIQQVVRGDSAAYFCASSRSMNTEAFFGQGTRLTVV.

This chain links TRBV30 with TRBJ2-3; TRBD1 agrees at 8 bases. CDR3 size: 15 residues. The V and J ends lost 5 bases and 2 bases, in that order; junction bases with no gene match: 9. Germline loops: CDR1 GTSNPN, CDR2 SVGIG (reference sequence). CDR3 amino acids: CAWGDRTPSTDTQYF. As DNA, the CDR3 is TGTGCCTGGGGGGACAGGACACCTTCCACAGATACGCAGTATTTT. The full variable domain, rest sourced from reference TRBV30 and TRBJ2-3, is SQTIHQWPATLVQPVGSPLSLECTVEGTSNPNLYWYRQAAGRGLQLLFYSVGIGQISSEVPQNLSASRPQDRQFILSSKKLLLSDSGFYLCAWGDRTPSTDTQYFGPGTRLTVL.

The chain combines TRBV30 with TRBJ2-5; D is unresolved. V dropped 3 bases and J dropped 1 base, with 9 bases sitting between them. The CDR3 runs to 13 residues. Germline assignment: CDR1 GTSNPN and CDR2 SVGIG (reference sequence). CDR3 sequence (DNA): TGTGCCTGGAGAAGAGGTCCCCAAGAGACCCAGTACTTC. It yields the protein CAWRRGPQETQYF.

This clone is a singleton in its sample. The rearrangement joins TRBV24-1 to TRBJ1-2; maybe TRBD1 (6 bases). V lost 8 bases, J lost 2 bases, and 11 bases lay in between. Per germline, CDR1 KGHDR and CDR2 SFDVKD. This CDR3 contains 13 residues. The CDR3, as DNA: TGTGCCACCAAGGCAGGGGCCAACTATGGCTACACCTTC. Amino acid sequence: CATKAGANYGYTF.

The V and J genes are TRBV28 and TRBJ1-2; D is ambiguous. The V end lost 2 bases, the J end lost 1 base, and 8 bases lay between the germline ends. The CDR3 totals 14 residues. Germline CDR1 MDHEN, CDR2 SYDVKM. The chain's CDR3 is CASSLERSNYGYTF. The DNA of the CDR3 is TGTGCCAGCAGTTTAGAACGGAGTAACTATGGCTACACCTTC.

The chain carries TRBV3-1 (or the pseudogene TRBV3-2) and TRBJ2-2, with TRBD1 as a possible D gene (6 bases). CDR3 length: 14 residues. The V gene lost 8 bases and the J gene lost 0 bases, with 10 bases spanning the gap. The germline CDR1 and CDR2 sequences are LGHDT and YNNKEL (reference sequence). The CDR3 reads CASFGTSNTGELFF. The CDR3 DNA follows: TGTGCCAGCTTCGGGACATCGAACACCGGGGAGCTGTTTTTT.

This clone was seen more than once but under ten times. The chain recombines TRBV27 with TRBJ2-1; TRBD2 matches 14 bases. From germline, CDR1 is MNHEY and CDR2 SMNVEV (reference sequence). J lost 8 bases, V lost 4 bases, and 7 bases had no gene match. The CDR3 is 16 residues long. CDR3 nucleotides: TGTGCCAGCAGTTCATGGACTAGCGGGGGGCCCGATGAGCAGTTCTTC. Residues: CASSSWTSGGPDEQFF.

This chain joins TRBV4-3 and TRBJ2-2; D might be TRBD2 (5 bases). Trimming removed 0 bases from V and 6 bases from J, with 14 bases in between. Germline assignment: CDR1 LGHNA and CDR2 YSLEER. The CDR3 is 16 residues long. In DNA form, the CDR3 reads TGCGCCAGCAGCCAAGAGTGGCAGCCCGGGGCCGGGGAGCTGTTTTTT. It encodes CASSQEWQPGAGELFF.

This clone was picked up one time. The CDR3 DNA follows: TGTGCCATCAGTGAAGCCGGGACTATCACAGATACGCAGTATTTT. Its protein product is CAISEAGTITDTQYF. This chain joins TRBV10-3 and TRBJ2-3; 7 bases match TRBD2. The ends lost 3 bases at V and 2 bases at J; junction bases unmatched: 5. CDR1 is ENHRY, CDR2 SYGVKD, per germline. This CDR3 is 15 amino acids long.

The chain joins TRBV28 to TRBJ1-6; the match to TRBD1 covers 8 bases. Trimming removed 6 bases from V and 2 bases from J; junction bases left unmatched: 18. This CDR3 is built from 20 residues. Per the germline V gene, CDR1 is MDHEN and CDR2 is SYDVKM. CDR3 nucleotides: TGTGCCAGCAGGGCCACCGGGACAGGATTGATTAACACCTATAATTCACCCCTCCACTTT. Its translation is CASRATGTGLINTYNSPLHF.

The rearrangement uses TRBV6-5 and TRBJ2-1, with 12 bases aligning to TRBD2. The CDR3 is 16 amino acids. CDR1 is MNHEY, CDR2 SVGAGI, per germline. V shed 2 bases, J shed 9 bases, and the junction held 8 bases outside the gene matches. This CDR3 reads CASSYPASGRAGEQFF. CDR3 nucleotides: TGTGCCAGCAGTTACCCGGCTAGCGGGAGGGCCGGTGAGCAGTTCTTC.

V is TRBV7-2 and J is TRBJ2-3; 8 bases match TRBD2. Trimming took 4 bases from V and 0 from J; bases not matched to a gene: 6. Germline CDR1 reads SGHTA; CDR2 reads FQGNSA. CDR3 size: 16 residues. The CDR3 DNA reads as TGTGCCAGCAGCTCAGATACTAGCGGAAGCACAGATACGCAGTATTTT. It yields the protein CASSSDTSGSTDTQYF. Combining the CDR3 with reference TRBV7-2 and TRBJ2-3 gives the whole variable domain GAGVSQSPSNKVTEKGKDVELRCDPISGHTALYWYRQSLGQGLEFLIYFQGNSAPDKSGLPSDRFSAERTGGSVSTLTIQRTQQEDSAVYLCASSSDTSGSTDTQYFGPGTRLTVL.

The V gene is TRBV27, the J gene TRBJ1-6; D ambiguous. The length of the CDR3 is 14 residues. Trimming cost V 5 bases and J 9 bases, with 14 bases left between them. Germline-derived CDR1 and CDR2 are MNHEY and SMNVEV (reference sequence). This CDR3 reads CASSLGGASSPLHF. The CDR3 nucleotides read TGTGCCAGCAGTCTGGGAGGAGCTAGTTCACCCCTCCACTTT.

The genes are TRBV6-2 or TRBV6-3 and TRBJ1-5; D is possibly TRBD1 (6 bases). The CDR3 is made up of 13 amino acids. V dropped 4 bases and J dropped 7 bases, with 11 bases sitting between them. CDR1 is MNHEY, CDR2 SVGEGT, per germline. The CDR3 nucleotides are TGTGCCAGCAGTTCGGGGGGCGTACAGCCCCAGCATTTT. Translated, it gives CASSSGGVQPQHF.

This clone was counted only a few times. The chain recombines TRBV7-2 with TRBJ1-2; 8 nucleotides align to TRBD1. Per the germline V gene, CDR1 is SGHTA and CDR2 is FQGNSA. After removal of 5 bases from V and 5 bases from J, the junction contained 7 bases not matched to a gene. This CDR3 is 14 amino acids long. CDR3 bases: TGTGCCAGCAGCCCGGACAGGGTCACATATGGCTACACCTTC. This gives the protein CASSPDRVTYGYTF.

V gene TRBV29-1 combines with J gene TRBJ2-2; 14 bases line up with TRBD2. V lost 6 bases, J lost 6 bases, and 3 bases stayed unmatched. Germline V gene sequence: CDR1 SQVTM, CDR2 ANQGSEA. The CDR3 is 14 amino acids. CDR3 sequence (DNA): TGCAGCGTCCCGGGACTAGCGGGAGCCGGGGAGCTGTTTTTT. Its protein is CSVPGLAGAGELFF.

The V and J genes are TRBV5-1 and TRBJ1-1; TRBD1 matches 7 bases. The germline gives CDR1 SGHRS, CDR2 YFSETQ. CDR3 length: 14 residues. The junction had 6 bases not matched to a gene; V was cut back by 4 bases and J by 3 bases. CDR3 sequence: CASSIQGEDTEAFF. In DNA form, the CDR3 reads TGCGCCAGCAGCATCCAGGGGGAGGACACTGAAGCTTTCTTT. Filled out from reference TRBV5-1 and TRBJ1-1, the complete variable domain reads KAGVTQTPRYLIKTRGQQVTLSCSPISGHRSVSWYQQTPGQGLQFLFEYFSETQRNKGNFPGRFSGRQFSNSRSEMNVSTLELGDSALYLCASSIQGEDTEAFFGQGTRLTVV.

The chain employs TRBV7-2 and TRBJ1-4; D remains unclear. The CDR3 is 14 amino acids. Germline CDR1 SGHTA, CDR2 FQGNSA. Trimming shortened V by 6 bases and J by 8 bases, and 16 bases separated the two germline ends. Here the CDR3 reads CASRPSGVREKLFF. The CDR3 coding sequence is TGTGCCAGCAGGCCATCCGGGGTTAGGGAAAAACTGTTTTTT.

The chain carries TRBV18 and TRBJ2-2; D is perhaps TRBD2 (5 bases). This CDR3 is 16 amino acids long. V lost 1 base and J lost 2, with 11 bases in between. Germline CDR1 KGHSH, CDR2 LQKENI. CDR3 sequence (DNA): TGTGCCAGCTCACCACTAACGACTAAAAACACCGGGGAGCTGTTTTTT. Its translation is CASSPLTTKNTGELFF.

V and J are TRBV6-5 and TRBJ1-4; D unresolved. V was trimmed by 6 bases and J by 8 bases, leaving 19 bases between them. CDR3 size: 15 residues. Germline V lookup: CDR1 MNHEY, CDR2 SVGAGI. In nucleotides, the CDR3 is TGTGCCAGCAGGCAACGTGGCCAGGATCGGGAAAAACTGTTTTTT. This sequence encodes CASRQRGQDREKLFF.

The chain carries TRBV29-1 and TRBJ2-3, with D possibly TRBD2 on 5 matching bases. The CDR3 is 15 residues long. With 0 bases removed from V and 1 base from J, the gap between germline ends came to 11 bases. The germline V gene has CDR1 SQVTM and CDR2 ANQGSEA. The CDR3 DNA follows: TGCAGCGTTGAAGACAGGTCGGAGGGCACAGATACGCAGTATTTT. It is translated as CSVEDRSEGTDTQYF.

This chain links TRBV9 with TRBJ2-2, with 12 bases fitting TRBD2. The germline V gene encodes CDR1 SGDLS and CDR2 YYNGEE. This CDR3 has 19 residues. Unmatched junction bases numbered 11, after V lost 4 bases and J lost 1 base. The CDR3 sequence: CASSPRGGLAGENTGELFF. Here the CDR3 DNA reads TGTGCCAGCAGCCCCAGGGGGGGACTAGCGGGTGAGAACACCGGGGAGCTGTTTTTT.

V gene TRBV3-1 (or the pseudogene TRBV3-2) combines with J gene TRBJ1-2, with 8 nucleotides matching TRBD1. In germline, CDR1 is LGHDT, CDR2 YNNKEL (reference sequence). The CDR3 runs to 14 residues. V lost 0 bases and J lost 7; bases outside the gene matches: 4. In nucleotides, the CDR3 is TGTGCCAGCAGCCAAGACGGACAGGGTCGTGGCTACACCTTC. Translated, it gives CASSQDGQGRGYTF.